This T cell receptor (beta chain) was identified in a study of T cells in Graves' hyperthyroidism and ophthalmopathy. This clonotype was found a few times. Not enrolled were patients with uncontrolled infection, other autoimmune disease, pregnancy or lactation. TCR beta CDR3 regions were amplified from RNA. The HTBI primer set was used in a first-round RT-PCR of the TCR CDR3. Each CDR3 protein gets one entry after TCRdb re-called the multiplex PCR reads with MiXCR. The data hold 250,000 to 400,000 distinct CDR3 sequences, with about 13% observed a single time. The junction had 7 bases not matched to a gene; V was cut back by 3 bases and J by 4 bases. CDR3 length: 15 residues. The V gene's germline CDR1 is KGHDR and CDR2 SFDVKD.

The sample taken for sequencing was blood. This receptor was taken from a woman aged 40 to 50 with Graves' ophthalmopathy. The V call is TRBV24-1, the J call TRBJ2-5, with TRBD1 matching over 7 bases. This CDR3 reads CATSDPTGSGETQYF. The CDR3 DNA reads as TGTGCCACCAGTGATCCGACAGGGTCGGGAGAGACCCAGTACTTC.